This TCR beta chain was identified during a study of PD-1 blockade in mismatch repair-deficient tumors. Study at large: All were previously treated, progressing patients with about 11 mismatch repair-deficient cancer types.

TCRdb's table, derived via immunoSEQ multiplex PCR, lists solely in-frame clones and lacks some. The sample has under 25,000 clones, approximately 84% seen once. In germline, CDR1 is MGHRA, CDR2 YSYEKL. The CDR3 totals 16 residues. V was shortened by 3 bases and J by 2 bases, with 13 bases between the two germline ends. This sequence was found in an adult with mismatch repair-deficient cancer. This chain connects TRBV4-1 to TRBJ2-2; a weak D match, TRBD2 (6 bases). Sample: peripheral blood, taken 2 weeks after starting pembrolizumab. The DNA for the CDR3 is TGCGCCAGCAGCCAGTACGGGACTGCAAACACCGGGGAGCTGTTTTTT. Protein sequence: CASSQYGTANTGELFF.